The clone carrying this TCR beta chain has a count of ten or more. Its antigen is unidentified. Under 3 months in duration, the ophthalmopathy in affected donors had moderate-to-severe activity, CAS ≥3 and NOSPECS ≥4. The evidence that diagnosis relied on was clinical symptoms, serum thyroxine, TRAb, thyroid ultrasound and orbital computed tomography. The PBMCs had their origin in 7.5 to 10 ml of fresh peripheral blood. This entry belongs to a study of Graves' ophthalmopathy and Graves' hyperthyroidism. The CDR3 runs to 13 residues. Trimming took off 7 bases at V and 2 bases at J, with 9 bases between the two ends. Germline-derived CDR1 and CDR2 are LGHNT and FRNRAP. Whole-study findings and limits: Prediction of ophthalmopathy progression reached about 71% sensitivity and 72.22% specificity.

TCR beta CDR3 amplification used RNA transcripts. HTBI-primed first-round RT-PCR preceded second-round multiplex PCR. TCRdb re-called the multiplex PCR reads with MiXCR, one entry per CDR3 protein. The table includes about 210,000 distinct CDR3 sequences, under 30% detected once. Input material: peripheral blood. The chain uses TRBV12-5 and TRBJ1-5, with D unresolved. The origin of this receptor is a man aged 50-59 years with Graves' ophthalmopathy. The CDR3 here is CASAPMGNQPQHF. The CDR3 DNA follows: TGTGCTAGTGCTCCTATGGGCAATCAGCCCCAGCATTTT.